This T cell receptor beta chain stems from a study of blood T cells in healthy people across ages. The wider study: The capture of about one barcoded beta molecule per two T cells was achieved by template switching.

This CDR3 has 16 amino acids. Germline CDR1 MNHNS, CDR2 SASEGT. The V end lost 7 bases, the J end lost 0 bases, and 15 bases lay between the germline ends. The study's findings and limits: PBMCs left unsorted prevented a conclusive naive versus antigen-experienced comparison.

To note about this clonotype: Its target is unknown.

It was with a sample-barcoded 5' primer and a J-beta primer mix that a second PCR of about 6 to 12 cycles was run. TCRdb re-derived calls from the 5' RACE reads in MiXCR, one entry per CDR3 protein. This table holds over 600,000 distinct CDR3 sequences, 35% to 50% found once. The V call is TRBV6-1, the J call TRBJ2-2, with D possibly being TRBD1 (6 bases). The TCR comes from a man at least 80 years old in good health. The material sequenced was blood. CDR3 in DNA: TGTGCCAGCACCACAGGGTCTACGTCGAACACCGGGGAGCTGTTTTTT. Protein: CASTTGSTSNTGELFF.